This entry features one T cell receptor beta chain sequence. Its antigen is still unknown. The length of the CDR3 is 16 residues. Germline CDR1 is SGHTA and CDR2 is FQGNSA. V was trimmed by 1 base and J by 2 bases, leaving 12 bases between them. The table came from immunoSEQ multiplex PCR; TCRdb's copy has only in-frame clones and leaves some out. The table shows roughly 74,000 clones, with roughly 84% occurring only once. This specimen comes from a study of OX40 agonist ivuxolimab in advanced cancers. Study-level points and caveats: Antigen targets of the expanded peripheral T cells went undetermined.

The chain employs TRBV7-2 and TRBJ2-4, with D possibly matching TRBD1 (5 bases). Sequenced here: CD4+ or CD8+ T cells sorted from blood, sampled in a trial of the OX40 agonist ivuxolimab. This clonotype was obtained from an adult with an advanced solid tumor such as melanoma, head and neck, liver or kidney cancer. In DNA, the CDR3 is TGTGCCAGCAGCTTAGTCGACAGTATGACCAAAAACATTCAGTACTTC. Its protein is CASSLVDSMTKNIQYF.